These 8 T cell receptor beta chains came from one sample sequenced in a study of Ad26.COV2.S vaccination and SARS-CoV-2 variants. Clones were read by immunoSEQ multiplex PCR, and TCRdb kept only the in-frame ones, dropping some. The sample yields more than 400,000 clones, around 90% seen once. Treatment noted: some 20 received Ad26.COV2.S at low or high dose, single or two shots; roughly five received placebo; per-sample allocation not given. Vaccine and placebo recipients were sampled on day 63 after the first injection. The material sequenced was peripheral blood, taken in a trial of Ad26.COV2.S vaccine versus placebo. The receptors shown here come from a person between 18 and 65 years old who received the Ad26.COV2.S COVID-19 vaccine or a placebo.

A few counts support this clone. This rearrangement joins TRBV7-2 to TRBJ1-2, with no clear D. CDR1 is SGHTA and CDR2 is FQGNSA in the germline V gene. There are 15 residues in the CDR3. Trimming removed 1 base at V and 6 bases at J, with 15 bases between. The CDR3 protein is CASSLVSPGFDGYTF. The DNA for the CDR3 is TGTGCCAGCAGCTTAGTCTCCCCCGGTTTTGATGGCTACACCTTC.

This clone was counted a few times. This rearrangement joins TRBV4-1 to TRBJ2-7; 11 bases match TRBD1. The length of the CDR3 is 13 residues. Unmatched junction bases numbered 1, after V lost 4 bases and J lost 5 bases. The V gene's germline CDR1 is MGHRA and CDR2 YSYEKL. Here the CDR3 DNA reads TGCGCCAGCAGCCTGGGACAGGGGGACGAGCAGTACTTC. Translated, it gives CASSLGQGDEQYF.

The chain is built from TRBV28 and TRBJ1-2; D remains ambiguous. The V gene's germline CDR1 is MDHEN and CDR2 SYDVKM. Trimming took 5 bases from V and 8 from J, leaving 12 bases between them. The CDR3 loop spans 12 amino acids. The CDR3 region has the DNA TGTGCCAGCAGTGTAGGTTCAGAGGGCTACACCTTC. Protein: CASSVGSEGYTF.

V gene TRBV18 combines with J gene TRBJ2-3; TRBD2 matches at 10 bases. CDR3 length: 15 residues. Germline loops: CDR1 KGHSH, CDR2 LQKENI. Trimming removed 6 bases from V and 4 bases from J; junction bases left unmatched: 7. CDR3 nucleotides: TGTGCCAGCTCGTCCCTAGCGGGAGAGTCAGATACGCAGTATTTT. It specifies CASSSLAGESDTQYF.

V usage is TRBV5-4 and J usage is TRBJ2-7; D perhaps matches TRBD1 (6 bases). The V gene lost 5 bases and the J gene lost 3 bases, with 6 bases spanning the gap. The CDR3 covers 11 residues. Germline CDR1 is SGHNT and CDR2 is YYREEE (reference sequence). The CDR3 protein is CASRGGYEQYF. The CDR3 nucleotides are TGTGCCAGCAGAGGGGGCTACGAGCAGTACTTC.

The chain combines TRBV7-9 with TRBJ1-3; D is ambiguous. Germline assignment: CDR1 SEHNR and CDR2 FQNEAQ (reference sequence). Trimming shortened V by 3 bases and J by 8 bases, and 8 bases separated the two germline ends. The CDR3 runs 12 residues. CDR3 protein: CASSFRVDTIYF. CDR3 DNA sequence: TGTGCCAGCAGCTTTAGGGTAGACACCATATATTTT.

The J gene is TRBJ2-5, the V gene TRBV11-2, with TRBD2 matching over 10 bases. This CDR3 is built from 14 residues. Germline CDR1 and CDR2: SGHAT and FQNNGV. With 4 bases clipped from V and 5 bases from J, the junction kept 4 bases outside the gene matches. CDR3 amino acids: CASSSTSGVETQYF. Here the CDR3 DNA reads TGTGCCAGCAGCTCCACTAGCGGGGTCGAGACCCAGTACTTC.

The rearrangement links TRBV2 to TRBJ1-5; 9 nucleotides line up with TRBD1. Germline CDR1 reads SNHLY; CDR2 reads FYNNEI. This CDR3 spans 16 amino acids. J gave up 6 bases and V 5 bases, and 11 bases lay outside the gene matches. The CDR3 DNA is TGTGCCAGCAGTTCGACCACAGGGGGCGCAGGTCAGCCCCAGCATTTT. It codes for CASSSTTGGAGQPQHF.